The T cell receptor (beta chain) described here comes from a study of blood T cell repertoires in COVID-19. On the study more broadly: Some COVID-19 samples were acute and others convalescent; all came from the United States, Italy and Spain. The cDNA or gDNA used as material had been derived from T cells, B-cell-depleted T cells, or PBMCs.

V shed 6 bases, J shed 3 bases, and the junction held 5 bases outside the gene matches. This CDR3 comprises 14 residues. CDR1 and CDR2 from the germline V gene are SGHKS and YYEKEE (reference sequence). As handled by the study authors: Using reference gene primer amplification, nucleated cell counts were estimated. Sequencing used immunoSEQ multiplex PCR; TCRdb keeps in-frame clones, though not all of them. V and J calls and clone size are given by that table; D and trimming were obtained from the DNA. The sample carries over 300,000 clones, almost 85% recorded once. The rearrangement uses TRBV5-5 and TRBJ2-7, with 11 bases matching TRBD2. This receptor was obtained from a human donor in a cohort sampled during active COVID-19. Sequencing used peripheral blood. In DNA form, the CDR3 reads TGTGCCAGCAAACTAGCGGGGGAAAGCTACGAGCAGTACTTC. This encodes CASKLAGESYEQYF.